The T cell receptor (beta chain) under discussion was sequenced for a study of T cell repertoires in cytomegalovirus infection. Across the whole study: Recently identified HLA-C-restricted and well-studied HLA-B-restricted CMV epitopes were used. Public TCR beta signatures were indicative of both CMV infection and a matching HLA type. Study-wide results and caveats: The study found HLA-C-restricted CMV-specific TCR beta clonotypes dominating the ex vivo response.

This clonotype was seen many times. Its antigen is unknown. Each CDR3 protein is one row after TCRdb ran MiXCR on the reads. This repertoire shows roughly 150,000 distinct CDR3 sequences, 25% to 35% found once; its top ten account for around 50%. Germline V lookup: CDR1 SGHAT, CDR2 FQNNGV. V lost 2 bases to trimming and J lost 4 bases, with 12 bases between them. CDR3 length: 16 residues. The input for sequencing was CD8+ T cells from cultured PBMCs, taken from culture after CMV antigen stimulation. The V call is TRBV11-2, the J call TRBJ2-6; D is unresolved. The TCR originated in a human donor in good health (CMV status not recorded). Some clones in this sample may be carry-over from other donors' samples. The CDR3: CASSLHGSSGANVLTF. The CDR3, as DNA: TGTGCCAGCAGCTTACATGGTTCTTCGGGGGCCAACGTCCTGACTTTC.